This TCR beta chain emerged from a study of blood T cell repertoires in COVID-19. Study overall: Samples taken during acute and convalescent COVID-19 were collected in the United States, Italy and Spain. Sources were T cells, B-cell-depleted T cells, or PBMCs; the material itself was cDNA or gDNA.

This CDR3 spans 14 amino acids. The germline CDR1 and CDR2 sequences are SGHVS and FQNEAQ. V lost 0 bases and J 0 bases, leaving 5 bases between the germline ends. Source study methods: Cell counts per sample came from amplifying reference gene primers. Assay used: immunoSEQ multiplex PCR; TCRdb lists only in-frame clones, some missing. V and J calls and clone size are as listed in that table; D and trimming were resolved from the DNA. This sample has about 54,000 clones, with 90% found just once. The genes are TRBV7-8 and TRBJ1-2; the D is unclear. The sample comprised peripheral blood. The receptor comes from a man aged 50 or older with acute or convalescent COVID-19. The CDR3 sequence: CASSLAAANYGYTF. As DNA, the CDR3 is TGTGCCAGCAGCTTAGCCGCAGCTAACTATGGCTACACCTTC.